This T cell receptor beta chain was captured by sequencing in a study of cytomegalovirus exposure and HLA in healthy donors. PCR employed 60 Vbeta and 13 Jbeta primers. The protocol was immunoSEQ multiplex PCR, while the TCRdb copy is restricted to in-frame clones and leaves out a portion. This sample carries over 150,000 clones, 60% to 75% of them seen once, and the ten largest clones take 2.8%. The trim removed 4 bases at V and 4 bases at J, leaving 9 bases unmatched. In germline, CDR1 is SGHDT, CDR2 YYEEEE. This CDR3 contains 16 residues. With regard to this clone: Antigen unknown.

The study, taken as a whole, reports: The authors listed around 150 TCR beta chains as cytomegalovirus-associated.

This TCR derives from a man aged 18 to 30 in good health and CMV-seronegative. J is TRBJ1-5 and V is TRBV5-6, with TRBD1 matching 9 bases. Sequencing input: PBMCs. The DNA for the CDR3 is TGTGCCAGCAGCCCCAGGACAGGGGTTATTAATCAGCCCCAGCATTTT. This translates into CASSPRTGVINQPQHF.